This T cell receptor (beta chain) was recovered during a study of blood T cell repertoires in COVID-19. The germline gives CDR1 MGHDK, CDR2 SYGVNS. The CDR3 is 15 residues long. Trimming removed 0 bases at V and 10 bases at J, with 13 bases between. Some clones are missing from TCRdb's copy, which holds only in-frame ones; the method was immunoSEQ multiplex PCR. The sample lists fewer than 200,000 clones, 85% occurring once. The clonotype originates from a woman at least 80 years old with COVID-19, enrolled during active disease. Specimen: peripheral blood. The chain carries TRBV25-1 and TRBJ1-6; a weak D match, TRBD1 (6 bases). The CDR3 nucleotides read TGTGCCAGCAGTGAATATAAAGGGGGGGGGTCACCCCTCCACTTT. Translation gives CASSEYKGGGSPLHF. Full variable domain (rest looked up from reference TRBV25-1 and TRBJ1-6): EADIYQTPRYLVIGTGKKITLECSQTMGHDKMYWYQQDPGMELHLIHYSYGVNSTEKGDLSSESTVSRIRTEHFPLTLESARPSHTSQYLCASSEYKGGGSPLHFGNGTRLTVT.